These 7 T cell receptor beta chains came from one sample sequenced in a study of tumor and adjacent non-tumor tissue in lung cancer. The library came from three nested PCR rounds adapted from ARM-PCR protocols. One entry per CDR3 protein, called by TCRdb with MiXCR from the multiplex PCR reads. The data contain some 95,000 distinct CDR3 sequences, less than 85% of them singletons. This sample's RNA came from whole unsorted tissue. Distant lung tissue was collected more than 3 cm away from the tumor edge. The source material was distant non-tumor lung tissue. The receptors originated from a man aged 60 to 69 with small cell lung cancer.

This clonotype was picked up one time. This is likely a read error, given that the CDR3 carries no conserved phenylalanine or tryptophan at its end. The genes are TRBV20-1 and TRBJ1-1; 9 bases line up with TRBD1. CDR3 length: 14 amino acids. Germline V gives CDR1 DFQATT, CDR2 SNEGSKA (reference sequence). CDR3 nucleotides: TGCAGTGCTAGAGTCGACAGGGGGAACACTGAGGCTTTCATT. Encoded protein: CSARVDRGNTEAFI.

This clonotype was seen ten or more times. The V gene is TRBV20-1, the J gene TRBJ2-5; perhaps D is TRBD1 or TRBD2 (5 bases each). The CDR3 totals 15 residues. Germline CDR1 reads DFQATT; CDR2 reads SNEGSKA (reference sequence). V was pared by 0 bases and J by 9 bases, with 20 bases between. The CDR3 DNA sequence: TGCAGTGCTAGAGAGCCCAGGGACCCGGGTAAGGCCCAGTACTTC. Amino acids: CSAREPRDPGKAQYF.

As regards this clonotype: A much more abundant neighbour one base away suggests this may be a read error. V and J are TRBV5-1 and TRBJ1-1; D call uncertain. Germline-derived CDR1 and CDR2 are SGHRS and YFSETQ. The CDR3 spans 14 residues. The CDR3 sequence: CTSSLGWGSTEAFF. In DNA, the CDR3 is TGCACCAGCAGCTTGGGTTGGGGTAGCACTGAAGCTTTCTTT.

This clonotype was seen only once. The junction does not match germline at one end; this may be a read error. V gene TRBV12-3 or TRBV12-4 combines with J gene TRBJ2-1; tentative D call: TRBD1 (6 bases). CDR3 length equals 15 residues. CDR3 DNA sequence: TGCGCCACCCACTTGAGGGGGAAGCCCTACAATGAGCAGTTCTTC. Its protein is CATHLRGKPYNEQFF.

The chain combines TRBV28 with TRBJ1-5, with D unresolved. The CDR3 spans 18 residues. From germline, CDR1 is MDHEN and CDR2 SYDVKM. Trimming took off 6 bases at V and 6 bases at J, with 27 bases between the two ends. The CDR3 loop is CASRPPRGYMGSGQPQHF. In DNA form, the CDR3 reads TGTGCCAGCAGGCCCCCGAGAGGCTATATGGGTTCGGGTCAGCCCCAGCATTTT.

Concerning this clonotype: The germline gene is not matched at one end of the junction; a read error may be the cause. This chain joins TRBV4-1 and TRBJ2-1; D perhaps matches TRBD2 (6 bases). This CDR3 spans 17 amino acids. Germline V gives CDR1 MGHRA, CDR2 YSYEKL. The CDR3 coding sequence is TGCGCAAGCAGCCGCCCGTACGGGGAAGCGGGCAAAAATGAGCAGTTCTTC. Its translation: CASSRPYGEAGKNEQFF.

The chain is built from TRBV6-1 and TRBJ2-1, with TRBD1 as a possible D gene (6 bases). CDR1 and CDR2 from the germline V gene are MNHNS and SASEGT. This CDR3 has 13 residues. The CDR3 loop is CTSSESYGDKQFF. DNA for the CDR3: TGTACAAGCAGTGAAAGTTATGGGGACAAGCAGTTCTTC.